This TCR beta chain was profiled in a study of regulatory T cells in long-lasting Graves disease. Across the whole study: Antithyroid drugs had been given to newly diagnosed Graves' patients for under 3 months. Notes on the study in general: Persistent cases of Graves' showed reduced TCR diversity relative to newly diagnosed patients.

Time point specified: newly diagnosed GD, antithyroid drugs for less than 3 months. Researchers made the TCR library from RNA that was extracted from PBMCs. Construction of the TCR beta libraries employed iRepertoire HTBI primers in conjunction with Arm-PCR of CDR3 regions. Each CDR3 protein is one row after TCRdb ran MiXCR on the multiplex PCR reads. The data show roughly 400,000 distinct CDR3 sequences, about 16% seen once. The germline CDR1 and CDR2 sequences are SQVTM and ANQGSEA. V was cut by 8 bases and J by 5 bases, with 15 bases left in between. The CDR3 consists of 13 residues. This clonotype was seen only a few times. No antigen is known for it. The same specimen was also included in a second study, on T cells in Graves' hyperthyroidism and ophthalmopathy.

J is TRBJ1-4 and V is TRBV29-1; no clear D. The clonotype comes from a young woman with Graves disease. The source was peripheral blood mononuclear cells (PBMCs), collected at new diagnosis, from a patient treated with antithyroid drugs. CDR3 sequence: CSTWGRGNEKLFF. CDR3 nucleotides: TGCAGCACTTGGGGTCGTGGGAATGAAAAACTGTTTTTT. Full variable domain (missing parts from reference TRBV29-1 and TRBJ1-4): SAVISQKPSRDICQRGTSLTIQCQVDSQVTMMFWYRQQPGQSLTLIATANQGSEATYESGFVIDKFPISRPNLTFSTLTVSNMSPEDSSIYLCSTWGRGNEKLFFGSGTQLSVL.